This TCR beta chain was documented in a study of T cell changes during pregnancy in multiple sclerosis. Sequencing was performed with immunoSEQ multiplex PCR; in TCRdb, only in-frame clones are kept and a portion is missing. The table lists about 40,000 clones, approximately 94% of them singletons. The germline gives CDR1 SGHVS, CDR2 FNYEAQ. The CDR3 contains 16 residues. V lost 1 base to trimming and J lost 1 base, with 12 bases between them. The genes are TRBV7-6 and TRBJ2-3, with D tentatively TRBD1 (5 bases). The TCR sequence derives from a female donor with multiple sclerosis, enrolled in a pregnancy study. The starting material was peripheral blood, obtained in the third trimester of pregnancy. In DNA form, the CDR3 reads TGTGCCAGCAGCTTAGAGGTAGACAGAGGCACAGATACGCAGTATTTT. Translating it yields CASSLEVDRGTDTQYF. Full variable domain (missing parts from reference TRBV7-6 and TRBJ2-3): GAGVSQSPRYKVTKRGQDVALRCDPISGHVSLYWYRQALGQGPEFLTYFNYEAQQDKSGLPNDRFSAERPEGSISTLTIQRTEQRDSAMYRCASSLEVDRGTDTQYFGPGTRLTVL.